A single sample is the source of the 5 T cell receptor beta chains below, sequenced in a study of blood T cell repertoires in COVID-19. Sequenced by immunoSEQ multiplex PCR; TCRdb stores in-frame clones only, minus some. Counted here are around 350,000 clones, around 87% occurring once; the ten biggest clones make up approximately 2.9%. Sequenced sample: peripheral blood. Receptors were obtained from a human donor in a cohort sampled during active COVID-19.

The rearrangement uses TRBV6-5 and TRBJ2-2; tentatively, D is TRBD2 (5 bases). The CDR3 loop spans 16 amino acids. The germline V and J ends were trimmed by 1 base and 4 bases, with 13 bases remaining between them. Germline V CDR1 and CDR2: MNHEY, SVGAGI. The CDR3 here is CASSYWTDRGTGELFF. The CDR3, as DNA: TGTGCCAGCAGTTACTGGACCGACCGGGGCACCGGGGAGCTGTTTTTT.

V gene TRBV7-3 combines with J gene TRBJ2-1, with 9 bases aligning to TRBD2. Germline V gene lookup returns CDR1 SGHTA and CDR2 FQGTGA. The V and J ends lost 2 bases and 7 bases, in that order; junction bases with no gene match: 6. The CDR3 runs to 15 residues. Here the CDR3 DNA reads TGTGCCAGCAGCTTAGCTAGCGGGAATAGGAATGAGCAGTTCTTC. This codes for CASSLASGNRNEQFF.

This clone has more than one count but fewer than ten. The chain recombines TRBV27 with TRBJ1-3; D is ambiguous. The germline V gene has CDR1 MNHEY and CDR2 SMNVEV (reference sequence). The CDR3 runs to 16 residues. Trimming removed 5 bases from V and 1 base from J, with 15 bases in between. CDR3 bases: TGTGCCAGCAGTCCCGTCGGGTGGGAGTCTGGAAACACCATATATTTT. Residues: CASSPVGWESGNTIYF.

The rearrangement links TRBV5-1 to TRBJ2-1, with TRBD1 matching over 8 bases. The CDR3 contains 17 residues. The J segment lost 1 base and the V segment lost 4 bases, leaving 10 bases of the junction unmatched. Germline lookup yields CDR1 SGHRS and CDR2 YFSETQ. The CDR3: CASSAGPQGASYNEQFF. CDR3 sequence (DNA): TGCGCCAGCAGCGCCGGACCCCAGGGGGCATCCTACAATGAGCAGTTCTTC.

V gene TRBV7-9 combines with J gene TRBJ1-6; D ambiguous. The germline CDR1 and CDR2 sequences are SEHNR and FQNEAQ (reference sequence). This CDR3 is 14 amino acids long. Trimming took 5 bases from V and 10 from J, leaving 15 bases between them. The CDR3 nucleotides read TGTGCCAGCAGCGTCCCCAATTCGGGATCACCCCTCCACTTT. Protein sequence: CASSVPNSGSPLHF.